The 10 T cell receptor beta chains listed next were all sequenced from one sample in a study of human thymus T cells. The method was immunoSEQ multiplex PCR; TCRdb's version includes in-frame clones alone and lacks a portion of them. The sample has roughly 54,000 clones, 94% seen once. The sequencing input was blood. The source of these receptors is a boy under two years old with a congenital heart defect but otherwise immunologically healthy.

In this sample, this clone turned up a few times. The chain links TRBV14 to TRBJ2-2, with D maybe TRBD1 (6 bases). V was cut by 5 bases and J by 2 bases, with 9 bases left in between. The CDR3 runs to 14 residues. Germline V gene data show CDR1 as SGHDN and CDR2 as FVKESK. CDR3 DNA: TGTGCCAGCAGCTCGGACAGTAACACCGGGGAGCTGTTTTTT. Translation gives CASSSDSNTGELFF.

The J gene is TRBJ2-6, the V gene TRBV5-1; D unclear. The CDR3 covers 14 residues. Germline CDR1 is SGHRS and CDR2 is YFSETQ. V lost 3 bases and J 2 bases, leaving 6 bases between the germline ends. CDR3 region: CASSWKTGANVLTF. For the CDR3, the DNA is TGCGCCAGCAGCTGGAAGACTGGGGCCAACGTCCTGACTTTC.

The rearrangement joins TRBV5-4 to TRBJ2-7; D not certain. CDR1 is SGHNT, CDR2 YYREEE, per germline (reference sequence). Trimming left V 0 bases short and J 0 bases short, with 4 bases between. This CDR3 region has 13 residues. As DNA, the CDR3 is TGTGCCAGCAGCTTGGGACACTCCTACGAGCAGTACTTC. It specifies CASSLGHSYEQYF.

V is TRBV10-3 and J is TRBJ2-2, with D maybe TRBD2 (6 bases). Germline V CDR1 and CDR2: ENHRY, SYGVKD. Trimming stripped 2 bases from V and 4 bases from J, with 8 bases between. The CDR3 contains 14 residues. This chain's CDR3 is CAISEGTPTGELFF. CDR3 bases: TGTGCCATCAGTGAGGGGACTCCCACCGGGGAGCTGTTTTTT.

The chain is built from TRBV9 and TRBJ1-6; D not resolved. Per the germline V gene, CDR1 is SGDLS and CDR2 is YYNGEE. The CDR3 loop spans 14 amino acids. The V end was cut by 0 bases, the J end by 6 bases, with 7 bases between. The CDR3 DNA follows: TGTGCCAGCAGCGTAGGGGTTCGTAATTCACCCCTCCACTTT. Protein product: CASSVGVRNSPLHF.

This clone was seen a single time. This sequence joins TRBV21-1 and TRBJ2-4; whether TRBD1, the table's D call, matches the DNA was not checked. TRBV21-1 is termed a pseudogene. The CDR3 extends over 14 amino acids. CDR3 loop: CASSKWGRANIQYF. The CDR3 region has the DNA TGTGCCAGCAGCAAATGGGGCAGGGCAAACATTCAGTACTTC.

The chain carries TRBV9 and TRBJ2-3; D perhaps matches TRBD2 (6 bases). Looked up from germline, CDR1 is SGDLS and CDR2 is YYNGEE. Trimming removed 2 bases at V and 2 bases at J, with 12 bases between. The CDR3 length is 15 residues. The CDR3 region is CASSVGTWTTDTQYF. The DNA for the CDR3 is TGTGCCAGCAGCGTTGGGACTTGGACCACAGATACGCAGTATTTT.

The V and J genes are TRBV27 and TRBJ2-1; TRBD2 matches at 7 bases. The CDR3 length is 15 residues. Per germline, CDR1 MNHEY and CDR2 SMNVEV (reference sequence). J lost 4 bases, V lost 3 bases, and 6 bases had no gene match. The CDR3 DNA sequence: TGTGCCAGCAGTTTGGGGCTAGCGGCATACAATGAGCAGTTCTTC. As protein: CASSLGLAAYNEQFF.

The rearrangement joins TRBV5-6 to TRBJ2-3; D not certain. Germline CDR1 reads SGHDT; CDR2 reads YYEEEE. The CDR3 spans 14 residues. V lost 1 base, J lost 2 bases, and 8 bases lay in between. The DNA of the CDR3 is TGTGCCAGCAGCTTGCGCCAAAACACAGATACGCAGTATTTT. Protein product: CASSLRQNTDTQYF.

This clone appeared a single time. The J gene is TRBJ2-7, the V gene TRBV5-1; 7 bases match TRBD1. V was pared by 5 bases and J by 3 bases, with 8 bases of the junction left unmatched. Looked up from germline, CDR1 is SGHRS and CDR2 is YFSETQ. The CDR3 spans 14 residues. The DNA of the CDR3 is TGCGCCAGCAGACCCGGGACAGCTATCTACGAGCAGTACTTC. This gives the protein CASRPGTAIYEQYF. The full variable domain, with the rest looked up from reference TRBV5-1 and TRBJ2-7, is KAGVTQTPRYLIKTRGQQVTLSCSPISGHRSVSWYQQTPGQGLQFLFEYFSETQRNKGNFPGRFSGRQFSNSRSEMNVSTLELGDSALYLCASRPGTAIYEQYFGPGTRLTVT.